This T cell receptor beta chain originates from a study of shared T cell receptors in the human thymus. Germline lookup yields CDR1 LNHDA and CDR2 SQIVND (reference sequence). V lost 0 bases and J lost 6, with 18 bases in between. This CDR3 has 17 amino acids. Clones were read by immunoSEQ multiplex PCR, and TCRdb kept only the in-frame ones, dropping some. The sample lists some 660,000 clones; approximately 89% were seen once. This sample was shared with a second study, whose subject was human thymus T cells. This second report adds: Having corrective surgery for congenital heart defects, healthy Finnish infants were the ones who donated. The thymus tissue came from resections taken during corrective heart surgery. In thymic and blood repertoires alike, V and J usage looked biased. Overlap was high between thymic repertoires from unrelated individuals, as reported in related research.

The receptor was isolated from a boy in the first two years of life with a congenital heart defect. The chain links TRBV19 to TRBJ2-1; D may be TRBD2 (6 bases). What was sequenced was thymocytes. In nucleotides, the CDR3 is TGTGCCAGTAGTATAGATCGGGTGGGTCTAGCGCGCAATGAGCAGTTCTTC. It yields the protein CASSIDRVGLARNEQFF.